Listed below are T cell receptor beta chains from one sample, sequenced in a study of tumor-infiltrating lymphocytes in primary liver carcinoma. Using its own MiXCR run on the multiplex PCR reads, TCRdb lists one record per CDR3 protein. The repertoire holds 95,000 to 100,000 distinct CDR3 sequences, with under 70% as singletons. The source material was liver tumor tissue from sampling region 2. The source is a woman aged 55-70 years with primary liver carcinoma and hepatitis B virus infection. The CDR3 runs from the conserved cysteine through the conserved F or W. A D gene is named only where the DNA matches it firmly. Size values are once, few and many counts, or a class for expanded clones, and some rows have none.

>NA|TRBV6-1|TRBD1|TRBJ2-7
TGTGCCAGCAGTACTACAGGGGCCCTCGGCTCCTACGGGCAGTACTTC
CASSTTGALGSYGQYF
>NA|TRBV30|NA|TRBJ2-2
TGTGCCTGGAATGTTCGGGATAGGGGGGAGCTGTTTTTT
CAWNVRDRGELFF
>NA|TRBV27|TRBD1|TRBJ2-7
TGTGCCAGCAGAGATTCGGGACAGGGGATTTTTGACGAGCAGTACTTC
CASRDSGQGIFDEQYF
>many|TRBV28|NA|TRBJ1-2
TGTGCCAGTCACAGGGCTGGCTATGGCTACACCTTC
CASHRAGYGYTF
>many|TRBV12-3/TRBV12-4|TRBD2|TRBJ2-1
TGTGCCAGCAGCCCCACCTCTAGCGGGAGATCCTACAATGAGCAGTTCTTC
CASSPTSSGRSYNEQFF
>NA|TRBV6-1|TRBD1|TRBJ2-3
TGTGCCAGCATGACAGGGCGCGAGTATATGCAGTATTTT
CASMTGREYMQYF
>many|TRBV28|TRBD1|TRBJ2-1
TGTGCCAGCAGTAAACCGGGACAGGGTATCGATGAGCAGTTCTTC
CASSKPGQGIDEQFF
>NA|TRBV11-2|NA|TRBJ2-1
TGTGCCAGCAGCTCAGAAATGGGAATGCGCTACAGTGAGCAGTTCTTC
CASSSEMGMRYSEQFF
>NA|TRBV29-1|NA|TRBJ2-7
TGCAGCGTTGAAGATAGAAGTGGGGAGCAGTACTTC
CSVEDRSGEQYF
>many|TRBV7-9|TRBD2|TRBJ2-2
TGTGCCAGCAGAGGGGGTCAAGCGGGAGCCGGGGAGCTGTTTTTT
CASRGGQAGAGELFF
>NA|TRBV5-1|TRBD1|TRBJ2-5
TGCGCCAGCACCACAACCGGGACAGGGGCGAGCGGCGGGGCCCAGTACTTC
CASTTTGTGASGGAQYF
>NA|TRBV11-1|NA|TRBJ2-7
TGTGCCAGCAGCTACCTAGAGGGACCTTCCTACGAGCAGTACTTC
CASSYLEGPSYEQYF
>few|TRBV11-2|TRBD1|TRBJ1-1
TGTGCCGGCGGGGGGACAGGGGGCAAGGGCACTGAAGCTTCCTTT
CAGGGTGGKGTEASF
>NA|TRBV6-1|NA|TRBJ2-1
TGTGCCAGCAGTAAAGGATGGTACTTCATCAATGAGCAGTTCTTC
CASSKGWYFINEQFF
>NA|TRBV12-3/TRBV12-4|NA|TRBJ2-3
TGTGCCAGGAATTTCCACCGGAGCACAGATACGCAGTATTTT
CARNFHRSTDTQYF
>few|TRBV19|TRBD1|TRBJ1-5
TGTGCCAGTATCTCGGACAGGGCGAGCAATCAGCCCCAGCATTTT
CASISDRASNQPQHF
>many|TRBV29-1|NA|TRBJ2-7
TGCAGCGTAAAGCTGGGAAGCGAGCAGTACTTC
CSVKLGSEQYF
>NA|TRBV11-2|NA|TRBJ2-5
TGTGCCAGCAGCCGCCGGTGGACAGACCTGCGCGAGACCCGATACTTC
CASSRRWTDLRETRYF
>many|TRBV4-1|TRBD1|TRBJ2-2
TGCGCCAGCAGCCAGACAGACAGGGGCACCGGGGAGCTGTTTTTT
CASSQTDRGTGELFF
>many|TRBV6-5|NA|TRBJ2-3
TGTGCCAGCAGTTACCGTGGGAGTCGAACAGATACGCAGTATTTT
CASSYRGSRTDTQYF
>NA|TRBV29-1|NA|TRBJ1-1
TGCAGCGTTGAGGGAACAGGTGGATCCATGTACACTGGAGCTTTCTTT
CSVEGTGGSMYTGAFF
>NA|TRBV29-1|NA|TRBJ2-3
TGCAGTGTGGGGAAGTCAACTACTAGTACAGATACGCAGTATTTT
CSVGKSTTSTDTQYF
>NA|TRBV11-2|NA|TRBJ1-2
TGTGTCAGCAGCTTAGATCCAGAGGCCAACTATGGCTACACTTTC
CVSSLDPEANYGYTF
>NA|TRBV12-3/TRBV12-4|TRBD2|TRBJ2-3
TGTGCCAGCAGTGGCGGGACTAGAGTTGGAGATACGCAGTATTTT
CASSGGTRVGDTQYF
>NA|TRBV10-3|NA|TRBJ2-2
TGTGCCGTCAGCCTACCGTTGGGAGGAGCCGGGGAGCTGTTTTTT
CAVSLPLGGAGELFF
>NA|TRBV29-1|NA|TRBJ1-5
TGCAGCGCCAAAGATGGGGGACCCTTTAGCAATCAGCCAAAGCATTTT
CSAKDGGPFSNQPKHF
>NA|TRBV30|TRBD2|TRBJ2-1
TGTGCCCGGAGCCGTGGGCGGGAGTTAGGTGAGCAGCTCTTC
CARSRGRELGEQLF
>NA|TRBV11-1|TRBD2|TRBJ2-3
TGTGCCGGCAGCCCCAGCGGGGGGCGTACGGATACGCAGTATTTT
CAGSPSGGRTDTQYF
>once|TRBV11-2|TRBD2|TRBJ2-7
TGTGCCAGCAGCTTAGGCGCGGGGGATGGCTACGGGGAGTACTTC
CASSLGAGDGYGEYF
>NA|TRBV5-1|TRBD1|TRBJ2-7
TGCGACAGCAGCACTGGACAGGGCTCGGACGAGCAGTACTTC
CDSSTGQGSDEQYF
>NA|TRBV11-2|NA|TRBJ2-3
TGTGCCAGCAGCCGGATGACGGGGGTATACACAGATACGCAGTATTTT
CASSRMTGVYTDTQYF
>NA|TRBV29-1|NA|TRBJ1-1
TGCAGCGTTGAGGAGACTGAAGCTTTCTTT
CSVEETEAFF
>few|TRBV4-1|NA|TRBJ1-3
TGCGCCAGCAGCCCCTCGGGACGGGGAGGTTTGGCTGGAAACACCATATATTTT
CASSPSGRGGLAGNTIYF
>NA|TRBV5-1|TRBD2|TRBJ2-7
TGCGCCAGTAGCTCCAGGGCCGGGACTAGCGGGAGGGCCTACAAGCAGTACTTC
CASSSRAGTSGRAYKQYF
>many|TRBV14|TRBD1|TRBJ1-2
TGTGCCAGCAGCTCACGGACAGGGGGGACAATCGGCTATGGCTACACCTTC
CASSSRTGGTIGYGYTF
>NA|TRBV11-2|NA|TRBJ2-3
TGTGCTAGCAGCCCGAATCGTGGGAGCCGGTTAGGAGATACGCAGTATTTT
CASSPNRGSRLGDTQYF
>many|TRBV30|TRBD1|TRBJ1-1
TGTGCCTGGAGGACAGGGTTTACTGAAGCTTTCTTT
CAWRTGFTEAFF
>NA|TRBV29-1|TRBD1|TRBJ1-3
TGCAGCGTGTGGGAGACAGGGAGGGGAAATACCATATATTTT
CSVWETGRGNTIYF
>NA|TRBV28|NA|TRBJ2-7
TGTGCCAGCAGTGCCACAGGTTCCCTGACCTACAAGCAGTACTTC
CASSATGSLTYKQYF